Sequencing of this TCR beta chain was carried out in a study of regulatory T cells in long-lasting Graves disease. TCR beta libraries were built with iRepertoire HTBI primers and Arm-PCR of CDR3 regions. MiXCR, run by TCRdb on the multiplex PCR reads, gives a single entry per CDR3 protein. The data hold roughly 450,000 distinct CDR3 sequences, with around 20% observed a single time. This clonotype was found once. Its antigen remains unknown. Time point noted: persistent/refractory GD, antithyroid drugs over 5 years with positive TRAb. Extracted PBMC RNA gave rise to the TCR library. Findings and caveats of the study: Patients with persistent disease showed a bias toward TRBV28, TRBJ1-2 and TRBJ2-5.

Germline V gene data show CDR1 as ENHRY and CDR2 as SYGVKD. The CDR3 is 14 amino acids. The sequence came from a female donor with Graves disease. This rearrangement joins TRBV10-3 to TRBJ2-2, with D possibly called TRBD1 or TRBD2 (5 bases each). Here the sequenced sample was peripheral blood mononuclear cells (PBMCs), taken when the disease was refractory, from a patient treated with antithyroid drugs. The CDR3 loop is CATRRDLNTGELFF. The DNA for the CDR3 is TGTGCGACCCGAAGGGACCTCAACACCGGGGAGCTGTTTTTT.